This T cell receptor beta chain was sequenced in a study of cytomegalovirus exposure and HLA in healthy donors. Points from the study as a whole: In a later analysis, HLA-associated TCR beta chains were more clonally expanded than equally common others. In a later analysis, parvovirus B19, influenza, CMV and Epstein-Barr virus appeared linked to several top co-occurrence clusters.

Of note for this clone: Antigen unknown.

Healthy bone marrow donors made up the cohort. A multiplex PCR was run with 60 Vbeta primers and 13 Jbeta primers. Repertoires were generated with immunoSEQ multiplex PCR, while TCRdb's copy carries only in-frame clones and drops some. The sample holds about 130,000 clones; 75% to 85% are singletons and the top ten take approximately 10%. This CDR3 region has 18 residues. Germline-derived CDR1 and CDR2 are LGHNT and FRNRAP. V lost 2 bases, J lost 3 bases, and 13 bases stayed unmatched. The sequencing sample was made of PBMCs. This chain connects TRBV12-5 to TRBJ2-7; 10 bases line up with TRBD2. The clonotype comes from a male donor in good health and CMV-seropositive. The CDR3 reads CASGLSPLAGAYLYEQYF. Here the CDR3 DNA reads TGTGCTAGTGGTTTGTCCCCTCTAGCGGGAGCGTATCTCTACGAGCAGTACTTC.